These T cell receptor beta chains were read from a single sample in a study of T-cell reconstitution after alpha-beta-depleted transplantation in children. TCRdb reprocessed the PCR reads with MiXCR, giving one entry per CDR3 protein. The repertoire holds 700,000 to 950,000 distinct CDR3 sequences, approximately 15% seen once, with under 6% in the top ten. Sequences were derived from PBMCs, mostly from graft donor cells, sampled 360 days after TCRalphabeta/CD19-depleted stem cell transplant. The receptors shown here come from a male patient aged 10 to 17 who had a stem cell transplant for acute lymphoblastic leukemia, so the T cells may come from the graft donor. CDR3s include the opening cysteine and the closing phenylalanine or tryptophan. The D gene is left open where the match is weak. For some rows the clone size is stated as once, few or many, or as a class when expanded; others skip it.

D,V,size,J,DNA,CDR3
TRBD1,TRBV14,few,TRBJ1-2,TGTGCCAGCAGATCAGGACAGGATTATGGCTACACCTTC,CASRSGQDYGYTF
TRBD2,TRBV27,.,TRBJ2-7,TGTGCCAGCAGTGTCCGGACTAGCGGGAGAGGCGAGCAGTACTTC,CASSVRTSGRGEQYF
TRBD1,TRBV12-3/TRBV12-4,.,TRBJ2-1,TGTGCCAGCAGTCCCACCGGGACAGGGGATTACAATGAGCAGTTCTTC,CASSPTGTGDYNEQFF
TRBD2,TRBV9,.,TRBJ2-5,TGTGCCAGCGGAACCGGGACTAGAGAGACCCAGTACTTC,CASGTGTRETQYF
.,TRBV5-1,.,TRBJ2-1,TGCGCCAGCAGCTCCCTAGCCGGGAGAGAATCCTACAATGAGCAGTTCTTC,CASSSLAGRESYNEQFF
.,TRBV6-2/TRBV6-3,few,TRBJ2-4,TGTGCCAGCAGCCTTAAGGGCATTCAGTACTTC,CASSLKGIQYF
.,TRBV4-1,.,TRBJ1-5,TGCGCCAGCAGCCAAGAAAGATTGGGGGCCAGTACTCAGCCCCAGCATTTT,CASSQERLGASTQPQHF
TRBD2,TRBV12-3/TRBV12-4,.,TRBJ2-7,TGTGCCAGCACTACCCGGGGACTAGCGGGCTTCTACGAGCAGTACTTC,CASTTRGLAGFYEQYF
TRBD2,TRBV2,few,TRBJ2-7,TGTGCCAGCAGCCGAGGGGGATGGACTAGCAGTACCTACGAGCAGTACTTC,CASSRGGWTSSTYEQYF
.,TRBV12-3/TRBV12-4,few,TRBJ2-3,TGTGCCAGCAGGACAGAAGGGACCTTGGGCGATACGCAGTATTTT,CASRTEGTLGDTQYF
.,TRBV6-1,.,TRBJ2-3,TGTGCCAGCAGTGAAGCTCGCCCGGGCACAGATACGCAGTATTTT,CASSEARPGTDTQYF
.,TRBV4-1,.,TRBJ2-4,TGCGCCAGCAGCCATCACCGGGGACAACCTCTAGCCAAAAACATTCAGTACTTC,CASSHHRGQPLAKNIQYF
.,TRBV13,few,TRBJ2-5,TGTGCCAGCAGCTTTGGTCAGATATCCTCAGAGACCCAGTACTTC,CASSFGQISSETQYF
.,TRBV19,.,TRBJ1-1,TGTGCCAGTTCGGGTCCGGACAACATGAACACTGAAGCTTTCTTT,CASSGPDNMNTEAFF
.,TRBV20-1,many,TRBJ1-1,TGCAGTGCTAGAGAGCCCCAGGATGGGGACACTGAAGCTTTCTTT,CSAREPQDGDTEAFF
.,TRBV25-1,few,TRBJ1-3,TGTGCCAGCAGTACCCACAGGGTAATTGGAAACACCATATATTTT,CASSTHRVIGNTIYF